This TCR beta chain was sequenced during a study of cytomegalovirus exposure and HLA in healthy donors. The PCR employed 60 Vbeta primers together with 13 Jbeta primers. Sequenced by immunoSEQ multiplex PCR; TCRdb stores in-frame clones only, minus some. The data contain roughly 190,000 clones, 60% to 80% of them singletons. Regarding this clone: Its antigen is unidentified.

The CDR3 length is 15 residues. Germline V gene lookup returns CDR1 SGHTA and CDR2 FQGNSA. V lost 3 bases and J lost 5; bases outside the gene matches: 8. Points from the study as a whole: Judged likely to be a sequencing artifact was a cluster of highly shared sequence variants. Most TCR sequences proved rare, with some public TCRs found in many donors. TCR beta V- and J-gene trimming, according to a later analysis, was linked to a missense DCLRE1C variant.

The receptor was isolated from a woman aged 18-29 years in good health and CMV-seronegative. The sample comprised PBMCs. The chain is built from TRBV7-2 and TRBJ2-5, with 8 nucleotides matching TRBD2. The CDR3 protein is CASSFRAGVEETQYF. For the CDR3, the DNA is TGTGCCAGCAGCTTTCGAGCGGGAGTAGAGGAGACCCAGTACTTC. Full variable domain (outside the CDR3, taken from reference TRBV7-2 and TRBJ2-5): GAGVSQSPSNKVTEKGKDVELRCDPISGHTALYWYRQSLGQGLEFLIYFQGNSAPDKSGLPSDRFSAERTGGSVSTLTIQRTQQEDSAVYLCASSFRAGVEETQYFGPGTRLLVL.